This T cell receptor beta chain was sequenced for a study of CD8 T cells in ankylosing spondylitis. Broader study findings: Disease-associated clonotypes exhibited CD8+ identity and were relatively infrequent in peripheral blood. Within ankylosing spondylitis blood, a TCR beta motif made up of several highly homologous variants appeared to be characteristic. Significant enrichment of disease-linked clones was reported in matched ankylosing spondylitis synovial fluid. Both synovial fluid and blood in reactive arthritis had previously been reported to carry some motif variants.

The CDR3 runs to 16 residues. CDR1 is MNHEY, CDR2 SMNVEV, per germline (reference sequence). Trimming cost V 5 bases and J 4 bases, with 21 bases left between them. Using quantitative 5'-RACE with molecular barcodes, the authors made TCR beta libraries. TCRdb ran MiXCR on the 5' RACE reads and lists one entry per CDR3 protein. Of fewer than 450,000 distinct CDR3 sequences in the sample, 17% were seen once. Only a few counts were recorded for this clonotype. Its antigen is as yet unknown. The rearrangement uses TRBV27 and TRBJ2-7, with D possibly matching TRBD1 (6 bases). The material sequenced was blood, either unsorted or a sorted T cell fraction (not recorded which). This receptor was obtained from a male donor with ankylosing spondylitis. The CDR3 reads CASSAYGTKGSYEQYF. CDR3 DNA: TGTGCCAGCAGTGCCTACGGGACAAAAGGGTCTTACGAGCAGTACTTC.